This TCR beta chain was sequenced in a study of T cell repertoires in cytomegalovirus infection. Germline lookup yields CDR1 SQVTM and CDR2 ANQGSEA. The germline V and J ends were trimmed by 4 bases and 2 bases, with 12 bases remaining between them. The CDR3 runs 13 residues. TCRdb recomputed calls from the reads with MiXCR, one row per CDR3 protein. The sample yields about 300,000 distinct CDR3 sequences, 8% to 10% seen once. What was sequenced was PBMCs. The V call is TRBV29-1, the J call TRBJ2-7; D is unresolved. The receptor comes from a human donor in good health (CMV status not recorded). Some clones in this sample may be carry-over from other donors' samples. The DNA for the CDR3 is TGCAGCGTTGTCCTGGTGACAACCTACGAGCAGTACTTC. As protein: CSVVLVTTYEQYF.